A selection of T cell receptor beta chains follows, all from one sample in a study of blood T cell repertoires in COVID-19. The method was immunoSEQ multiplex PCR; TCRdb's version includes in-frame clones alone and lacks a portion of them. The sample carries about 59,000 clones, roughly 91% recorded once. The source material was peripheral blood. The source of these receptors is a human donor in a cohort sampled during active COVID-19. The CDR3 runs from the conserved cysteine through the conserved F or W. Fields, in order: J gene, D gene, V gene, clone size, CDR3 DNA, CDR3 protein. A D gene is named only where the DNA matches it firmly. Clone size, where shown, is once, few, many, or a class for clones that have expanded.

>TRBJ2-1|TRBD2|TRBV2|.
TGTGCCAGCAACCCGGGACTAGCGGGAGTTTTTGAGCAGTTCTTC
CASNPGLAGVFEQFF
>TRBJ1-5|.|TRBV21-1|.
TGTGCCAGCAGCAAAGATTATAATCCGCCGGGGGACAATCAGCCCCAGCATTTT
CASSKDYNPPGDNQPQHF
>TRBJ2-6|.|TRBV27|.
TGTGCCAGCAGTTTAAGGGTCCAGGGCGGCTCTGGGGCCAACGTCCTGACTTTC
CASSLRVQGGSGANVLTF
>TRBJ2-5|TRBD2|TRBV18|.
TGTGCCAGCTCACCACAGGGAGGGGAGACCCAGTACTTC
CASSPQGGETQYF
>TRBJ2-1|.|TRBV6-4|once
TGTGCCAGCAGTCCTGCGGGACGCTTAATCTCCTACAATGAGCAGTTCTTC
CASSPAGRLISYNEQFF
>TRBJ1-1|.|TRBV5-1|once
TGCGCCAGCAGCTTGGGACAGGAGTCTGAAGCTTTCTTT
CASSLGQESEAFF
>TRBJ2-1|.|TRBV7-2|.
TGTGCCAGCAGTCGCCGCCTAGCTCCCGATGAGCAGTTCTTC
CASSRRLAPDEQFF
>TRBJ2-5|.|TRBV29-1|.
TGCAGCGTTGAAGGAGGGGGTAGAGAGACCCAGTACTTC
CSVEGGGRETQYF
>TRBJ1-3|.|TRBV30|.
TGTGCCTGGAGGGGGCAGTTGAGCTCTGGAAACACCATATATTTT
CAWRGQLSSGNTIYF
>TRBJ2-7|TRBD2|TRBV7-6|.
TGTGCCAGCAGCTTAGCGCTGGGGGGGGCCTACGAGCAGTACTTC
CASSLALGGAYEQYF
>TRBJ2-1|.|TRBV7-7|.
TGTGCTAGCAGCTTCGCTGCCGGCTCCTACAATGAGCAGTTCTTC
CASSFAAGSYNEQFF
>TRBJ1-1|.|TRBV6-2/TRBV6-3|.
TGTGCCAGCAGCCTCCCCGCGGATGAGATGAACACTGAAGCTTTCTTT
CASSLPADEMNTEAFF
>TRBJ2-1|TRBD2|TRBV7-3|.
TGTGCCAGCAGCCCTAGACTAGCCTCCCTGAATGAGCAGTTCTTC
CASSPRLASLNEQFF
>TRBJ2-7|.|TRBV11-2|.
TGTGCCAGCAGCTTCATGACTAGTAATGGCTTTTACGAGCAGTACTTC
CASSFMTSNGFYEQYF
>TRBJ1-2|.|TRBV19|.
TGTGCCAGTAGTAACTCGTATGGCTACACCTTC
CASSNSYGYTF
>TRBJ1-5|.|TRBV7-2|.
TGTGCCAGCAGCTCAATCCAGGGGCGCGGCAGCAATCAGCCCCAGCATTTT
CASSSIQGRGSNQPQHF
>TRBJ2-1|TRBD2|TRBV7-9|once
TGTGCCAGCACCCTGGGACTAAATAAAAATGAGCAGTTCTTC
CASTLGLNKNEQFF
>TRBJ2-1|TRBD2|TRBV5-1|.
TGCGCCAGCAGCTCCCTCCCCCTGGGCGGGAGTGGATCCTACAATGAGCAGTTCTTC
CASSSLPLGGSGSYNEQFF
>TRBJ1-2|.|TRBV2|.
TGTGCCAGCAGTGAAGAGGGGATCGGTGGCTACACCTTC
CASSEEGIGGYTF
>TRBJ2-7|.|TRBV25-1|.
TGTGCCAGCAGGGGTACGACAGGCCACGAGCAGTACTTC
CASRGTTGHEQYF
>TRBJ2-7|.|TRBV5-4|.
TGTGCCAGCAGCTTGGCCCCGGACATCAGCTCCTACGAGCAGTACTTC
CASSLAPDISSYEQYF
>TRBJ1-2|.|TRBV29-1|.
TGCAGCGTTGATAGGCAGGGTGGTAACTATGGCTACACCTTC
CSVDRQGGNYGYTF
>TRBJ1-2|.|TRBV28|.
TGTGCCAGCAGTTCCCCCGGGGGTCCCGGCTATGGCTACACCTTC
CASSSPGGPGYGYTF
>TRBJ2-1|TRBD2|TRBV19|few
TGTGCCAGTAGTATGGGGGCGGGGGGGCTCCCGAGCTCCTACAATGAGCAGTTCTTC
CASSMGAGGLPSSYNEQFF
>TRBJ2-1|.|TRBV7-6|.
TGTGCCAGCAGCTTATCGAGTGGGAGCCACAATGAGCAGTTCTTC
CASSLSSGSHNEQFF
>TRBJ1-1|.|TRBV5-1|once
TGCGCCTCAGCCACAGAGCGGGCCACTGAAGCTTTCTTT
CASATERATEAFF
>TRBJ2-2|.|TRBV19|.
TGTGCCAGTCAAGGTTGGGGCCGCACCGGGGAGCTGTTTTTT
CASQGWGRTGELFF
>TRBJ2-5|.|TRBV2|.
TGTGCCAGCGGCGGACAGCGCCAAGAGACCCAGTACTTC
CASGGQRQETQYF
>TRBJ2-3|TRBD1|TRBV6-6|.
TGTGCCAGCAGTTCCGGGACAGAGTCTAGCACAGATACGCAGTATTTT
CASSSGTESSTDTQYF
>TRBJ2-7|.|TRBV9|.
TGTGCCAGCAGCGCCCCCATTGAGCAGTACTTC
CASSAPIEQYF
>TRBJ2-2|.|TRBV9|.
TGTGCCAGCAGTCGTCGACAGGCGACGAACACCGGGGAGCTGTTTTTT
CASSRRQATNTGELFF
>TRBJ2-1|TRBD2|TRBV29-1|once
TGCAGCGTTGTCCCAGCGGGGGGGCCGAGCTCCTACAATGAGCAGTTCTTC
CSVVPAGGPSSYNEQFF
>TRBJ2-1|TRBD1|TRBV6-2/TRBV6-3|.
TGTGCCAGCAGTTACTTAAGACAGGGAAAGCAGTTCTTC
CASSYLRQGKQFF